The sequence of this T cell receptor beta chain was determined in a study of OX40 agonist ivuxolimab in advanced cancers. Study-level background: Head and neck, renal cell, melanoma or hepatocellular carcinoma were the cancers that dose-escalation patients had.

Generated by immunoSEQ multiplex PCR, the TCRdb table keeps only in-frame clones and is missing some. The repertoire holds tens of thousands of clones, around four fifths seen once, with 5.5% to 7% in the top ten. This CDR3 is built from 13 residues. With 2 bases removed from V and 5 bases from J, the gap between germline ends came to 9 bases. Germline CDR1 MNHNS, CDR2 SASEGT. The sequence was obtained from an adult with an advanced solid tumor such as melanoma, head and neck, liver or kidney cancer. The J gene is TRBJ1-1, the V gene TRBV6-1; a possible D gene is TRBD1 (5 bases). This sample comprised CD4+ or CD8+ T cells sorted from blood, obtained in a trial of the OX40 agonist ivuxolimab. The DNA of the CDR3 is TGTGCCAGCAGTGAATCCAGGGAAACTGAAGCTTTCTTT. It translates to CASSESRETEAFF.